Sequencing of this T cell receptor (beta chain) was carried out in a study of T cells in Graves' hyperthyroidism and ophthalmopathy. The TCR beta CDR3 regions underwent amplification using RNA transcripts as the source. A set of HTBI primers served as the primers for a first-round RT-PCR of the TCR CDR3. TCRdb recomputed calls from the multiplex PCR reads with MiXCR, one row per CDR3 protein. The data hold under 400,000 distinct CDR3 sequences, with 15% to 20% observed a single time. Between the trimmed V and J ends, which lost 2 bases and 4 bases, there was a span of 15 bases. This CDR3 has 16 residues. Germline V CDR1 and CDR2: MDHEN, SYDVKM.

The material sequenced was blood. The chain links TRBV28 to TRBJ1-3, with D perhaps matching TRBD1 (6 bases). This receptor was obtained from a woman aged 50 to 60 with Graves' hyperthyroidism. In nucleotides, the CDR3 is TGTGCCAGCAGTTTAGGAGTAAGGGGGTCCGGAAACACCATATATTTT. Protein sequence: CASSLGVRGSGNTIYF.